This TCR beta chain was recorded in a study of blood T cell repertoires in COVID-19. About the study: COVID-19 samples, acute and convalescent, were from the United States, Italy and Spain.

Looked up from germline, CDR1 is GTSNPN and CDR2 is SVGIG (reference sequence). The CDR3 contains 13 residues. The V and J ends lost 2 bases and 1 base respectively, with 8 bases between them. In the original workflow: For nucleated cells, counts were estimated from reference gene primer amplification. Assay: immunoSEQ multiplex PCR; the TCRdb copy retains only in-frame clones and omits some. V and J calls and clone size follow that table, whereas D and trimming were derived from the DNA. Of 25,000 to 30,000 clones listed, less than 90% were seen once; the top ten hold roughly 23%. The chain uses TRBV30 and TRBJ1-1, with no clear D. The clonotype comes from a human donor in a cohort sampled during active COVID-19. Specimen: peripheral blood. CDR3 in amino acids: CAWSRGENTEAFF. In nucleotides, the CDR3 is TGTGCCTGGAGTCGTGGAGAGAACACTGAAGCTTTCTTT. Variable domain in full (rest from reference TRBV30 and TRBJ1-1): SQTIHQWPATLVQPVGSPLSLECTVEGTSNPNLYWYRQAAGRGLQLLFYSVGIGQISSEVPQNLSASRPQDRQFILSSKKLLLSDSGFYLCAWSRGENTEAFFGQGTRLTVV.